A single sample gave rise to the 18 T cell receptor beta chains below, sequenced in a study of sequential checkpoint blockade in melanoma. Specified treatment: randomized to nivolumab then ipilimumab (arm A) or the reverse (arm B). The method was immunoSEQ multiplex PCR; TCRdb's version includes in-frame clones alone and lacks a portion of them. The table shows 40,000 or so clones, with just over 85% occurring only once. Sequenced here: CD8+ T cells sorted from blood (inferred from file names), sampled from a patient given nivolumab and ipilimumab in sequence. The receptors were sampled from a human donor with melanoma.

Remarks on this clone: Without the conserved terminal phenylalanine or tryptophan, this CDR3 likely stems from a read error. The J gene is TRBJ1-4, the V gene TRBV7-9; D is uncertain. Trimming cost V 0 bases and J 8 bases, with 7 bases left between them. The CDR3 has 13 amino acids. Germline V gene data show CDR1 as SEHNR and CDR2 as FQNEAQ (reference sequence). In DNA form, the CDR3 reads TGTGCCAGCAGCTTAGCATTCCGAGAAAAACTGTTTCTT. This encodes CASSLAFREKLFL.

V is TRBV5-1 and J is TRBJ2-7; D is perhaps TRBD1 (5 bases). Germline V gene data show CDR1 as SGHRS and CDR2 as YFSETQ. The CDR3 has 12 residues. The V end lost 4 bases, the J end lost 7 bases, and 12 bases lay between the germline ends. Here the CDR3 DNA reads TGCGCCAGCAGCCTGGGGCCTTCGGAGCAGTACTTC. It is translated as CASSLGPSEQYF.

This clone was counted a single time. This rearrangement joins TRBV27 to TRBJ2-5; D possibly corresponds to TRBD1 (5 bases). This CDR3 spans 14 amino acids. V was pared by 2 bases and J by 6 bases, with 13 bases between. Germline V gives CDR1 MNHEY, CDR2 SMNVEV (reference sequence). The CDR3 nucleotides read TGTGCCAGCAGTTTAGACGACAGTTCGAAGACCCAGTACTTC. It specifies CASSLDDSSKTQYF.

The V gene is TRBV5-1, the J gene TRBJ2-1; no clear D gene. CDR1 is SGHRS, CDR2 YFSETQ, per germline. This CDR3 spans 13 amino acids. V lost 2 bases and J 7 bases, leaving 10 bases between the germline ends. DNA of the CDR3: TGCGCCAGCAGCTTTGATCGCGAAAATGAGCAGTTCTTC. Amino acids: CASSFDRENEQFF.

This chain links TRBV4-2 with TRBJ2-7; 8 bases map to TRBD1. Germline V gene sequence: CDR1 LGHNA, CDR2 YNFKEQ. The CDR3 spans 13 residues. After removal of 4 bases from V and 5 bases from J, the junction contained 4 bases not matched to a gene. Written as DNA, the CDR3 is TGTGCCAGCAGCCCCAGGGGGCGCGACGAGCAGTACTTC. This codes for CASSPRGRDEQYF.

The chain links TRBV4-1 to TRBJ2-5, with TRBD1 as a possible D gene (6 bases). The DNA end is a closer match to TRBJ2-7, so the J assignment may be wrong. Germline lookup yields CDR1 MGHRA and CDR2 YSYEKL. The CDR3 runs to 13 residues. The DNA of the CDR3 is TGCGCCAGCAGCTACAGGGTAGACTACGAGCAGTACTTC. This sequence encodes CASSYRVDYEQYF.

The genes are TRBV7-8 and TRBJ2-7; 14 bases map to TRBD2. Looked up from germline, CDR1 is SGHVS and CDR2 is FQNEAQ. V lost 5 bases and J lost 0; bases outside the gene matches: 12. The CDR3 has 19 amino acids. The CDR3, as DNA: TGTGCCAGCAGCCCTCAAGGACTAGCGGGAGGCGAGAGCTCCTACGAGCAGTACTTC. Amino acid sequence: CASSPQGLAGGESSYEQYF.

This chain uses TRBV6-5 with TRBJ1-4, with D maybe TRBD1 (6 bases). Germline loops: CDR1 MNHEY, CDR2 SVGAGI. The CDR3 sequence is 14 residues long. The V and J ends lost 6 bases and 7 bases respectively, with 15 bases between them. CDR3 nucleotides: TGTGCCAGCAGCTCCATCGGGACAAGTGAAAAACTGTTTTTT. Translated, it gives CASSSIGTSEKLFF.

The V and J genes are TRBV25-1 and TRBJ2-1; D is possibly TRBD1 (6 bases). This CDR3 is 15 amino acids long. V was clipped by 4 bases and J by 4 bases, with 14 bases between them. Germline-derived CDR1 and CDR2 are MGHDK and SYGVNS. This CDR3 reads CASSAQGWSYNEQFF. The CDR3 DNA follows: TGTGCCAGCAGTGCACAGGGTTGGTCGTACAATGAGCAGTTCTTC. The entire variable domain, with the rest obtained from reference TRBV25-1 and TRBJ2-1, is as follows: EADIYQTPRYLVIGTGKKITLECSQTMGHDKMYWYQQDPGMELHLIHYSYGVNSTEKGDLSSESTVSRIRTEHFPLTLESARPSHTSQYLCASSAQGWSYNEQFFGPGTRLTVL.

The DNA for the CDR3 is TGCGCCAGCAGCCAACGACTAGCGGGAGCGAACGGGGAGCTGTTTTTT. Residues: CASSQRLAGANGELFF. V and J are TRBV4-3 and TRBJ2-2; 12 bases align to TRBD2. After removal of 2 bases from V and 7 bases from J, the junction contained 5 bases not matched to a gene. The CDR3 is 16 residues long. CDR1 LGHNA and CDR2 YSLEER come from the germline V gene.

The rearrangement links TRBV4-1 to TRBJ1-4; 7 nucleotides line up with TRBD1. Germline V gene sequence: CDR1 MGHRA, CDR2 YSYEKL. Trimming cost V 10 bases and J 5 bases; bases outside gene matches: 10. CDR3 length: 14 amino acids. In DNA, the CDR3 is TGCGCCACTTCACCGGGGACAGTCAATGAAAAACTGTTTTTT. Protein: CATSPGTVNEKLFF.

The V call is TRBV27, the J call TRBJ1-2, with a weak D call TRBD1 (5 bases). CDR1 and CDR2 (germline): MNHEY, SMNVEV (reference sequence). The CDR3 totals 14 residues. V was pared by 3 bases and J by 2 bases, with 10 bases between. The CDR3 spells CASSLAGYNYGYTF. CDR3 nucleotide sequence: TGTGCCAGCAGTTTGGCAGGGTACAACTATGGCTACACCTTC.

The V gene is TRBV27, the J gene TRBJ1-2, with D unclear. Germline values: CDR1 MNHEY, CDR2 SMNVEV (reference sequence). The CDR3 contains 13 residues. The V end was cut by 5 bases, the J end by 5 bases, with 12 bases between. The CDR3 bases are TGTGCCAGCAGTGAATTAACCGGGTATGGCTACACCTTC. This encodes CASSELTGYGYTF.

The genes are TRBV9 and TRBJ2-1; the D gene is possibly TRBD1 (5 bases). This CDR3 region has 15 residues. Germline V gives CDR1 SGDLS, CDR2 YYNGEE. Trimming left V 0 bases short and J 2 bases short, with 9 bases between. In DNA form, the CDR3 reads TGTGCCAGCAGCGTAGTAGGGGCCGCCTACAATGAGCAGTTCTTC. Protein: CASSVVGAAYNEQFF.

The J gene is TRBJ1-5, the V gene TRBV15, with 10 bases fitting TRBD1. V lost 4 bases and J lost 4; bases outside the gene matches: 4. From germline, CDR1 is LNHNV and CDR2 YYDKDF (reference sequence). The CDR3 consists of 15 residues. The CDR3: CATSTDRGPNQPQHF. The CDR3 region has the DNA TGTGCCACCAGCACAGACAGGGGGCCTAATCAGCCCCAGCATTTT.

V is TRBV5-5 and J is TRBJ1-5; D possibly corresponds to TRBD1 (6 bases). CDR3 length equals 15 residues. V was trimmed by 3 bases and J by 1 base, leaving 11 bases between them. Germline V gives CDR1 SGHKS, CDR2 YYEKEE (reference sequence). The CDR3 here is CASSWRGGSNQPQHF. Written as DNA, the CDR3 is TGTGCCAGCAGCTGGAGGGGGGGCAGCAATCAGCCCCAGCATTTT.

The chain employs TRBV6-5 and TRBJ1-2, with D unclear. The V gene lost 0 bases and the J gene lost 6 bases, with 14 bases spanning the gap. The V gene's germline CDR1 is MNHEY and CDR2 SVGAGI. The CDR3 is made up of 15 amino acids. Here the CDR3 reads CASSYSRAVWDGYTF. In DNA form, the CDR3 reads TGTGCCAGCAGTTACTCGAGGGCGGTGTGGGATGGCTACACCTTC.

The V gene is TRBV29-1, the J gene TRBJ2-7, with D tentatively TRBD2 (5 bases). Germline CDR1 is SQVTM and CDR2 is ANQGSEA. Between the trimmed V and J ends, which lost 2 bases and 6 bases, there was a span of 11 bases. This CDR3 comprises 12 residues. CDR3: CSVESRGFEQYF. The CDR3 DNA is TGCAGCGTTGAATCAAGAGGGTTCGAGCAGTACTTC.